One sample yielded the 5 T cell receptor beta chains listed below, sequenced in a study of T cell repertoires in cytomegalovirus infection. These receptors' targets are unknown. A single record per CDR3 protein comes from TCRdb applying MiXCR to the reads. The profile shows approximately 24,000 distinct CDR3 sequences, approximately 22% of them singletons. The sequenced sample was CD8+ T cells from cultured PBMCs, obtained from culture after CMV antigen stimulation. Source of these receptors: a human donor in good health (CMV status not recorded). Some clones in this sample may be carry-over from other donors' samples.

The J gene is TRBJ2-1, the V gene TRBV6-2 or TRBV6-3, with 10 bases aligning to TRBD1. This CDR3 is built from 15 residues. Germline lookup yields CDR1 MNHEY and CDR2 SVGEGT. J lost 10 bases, V lost 6 bases, and 12 bases had no gene match. The CDR3 DNA reads TGTGCCAGCAGGACCGGGACAGGGGCCCTTGGGGAGCAGTTCTTC. This codes for CASRTGTGALGEQFF.

In its sample, this clonotype was seen many times. The chain combines TRBV7-2 with TRBJ2-2, with D unresolved. CDR3 length: 12 amino acids. Trimming removed 3 bases from V and 7 bases from J, with 6 bases in between. The germline V gene encodes CDR1 SGHTA and CDR2 FQGNSA. DNA of the CDR3: TGTGCCAGCAGCTTTGGTGGCGGGGAGCTGTTTTTT. Encoded protein: CASSFGGGELFF.

This sequence joins TRBV12-3 or TRBV12-4 and TRBJ1-2, with 8 bases that match TRBD1. V lost 6 bases to trimming and J lost 7 bases; unmatched junction nucleotides: 16. The CDR3 extends over 16 amino acids. The CDR3, as DNA: TGTGCCAGCAGCTTCCCAGGGGGCGCGGATACGGGTGGCTACACCTTC. As protein: CASSFPGGADTGGYTF.

The gene calls are TRBV7-9 and TRBJ2-5, with 10 bases identical to TRBD1. Germline V gene data show CDR1 as SEHNR and CDR2 as FQNEAQ (reference sequence). The V and J ends lost 2 bases and 4 bases, in that order; junction bases with no gene match: 1. The CDR3 consists of 14 residues. The chain's CDR3 is CASSLWTGGETQYF. CDR3 nucleotide sequence: TGTGCCAGCAGCTTATGGACAGGGGGAGAGACCCAGTACTTC.

The chain recombines TRBV15 with TRBJ2-5; TRBD2 might be the D (6 bases). CDR3 length: 16 residues. The V gene's germline CDR1 is LNHNV and CDR2 YYDKDF (reference sequence). V lost 3 bases and J 1 base, leaving 15 bases between the germline ends. CDR3 sequence: CATSSLTGDGQETQYF. The CDR3 bases are TGTGCCACCAGCAGTTTAACGGGGGATGGCCAAGAGACCCAGTACTTC.